The 4 T cell receptor beta chains below were found in one sample sequenced in a study of OX40 agonist ivuxolimab in advanced cancers. This table comes from immunoSEQ multiplex PCR, and its TCRdb copy is limited to in-frame clones, with some not included. The sample consists of over 90,000 clones, approximately 90% of them appearing once. Sequences were derived from CD4+ or CD8+ T cells sorted from blood, sampled in a trial of the OX40 agonist ivuxolimab. All receptors come from an adult with an advanced solid tumor such as melanoma, head and neck, liver or kidney cancer.

The genes are TRBV18 and TRBJ1-2; unclear D gene. Germline CDR1 reads KGHSH; CDR2 reads LQKENI. The ends were cut back, 0 bases at V and 4 bases at J, with 9 bases in the middle. The CDR3 spans 14 residues. CDR3 sequence reads: CASSPPSGFYGYTF. The CDR3 DNA reads TGTGCCAGCTCACCACCGTCAGGATTCTATGGCTACACCTTC.

The chain couples TRBV5-4 to TRBJ1-4, with unresolved D. The CDR3 consists of 14 residues. Germline assignment: CDR1 SGHNT and CDR2 YYREEE (reference sequence). Trimming shortened V by 1 base and J by 4 bases, and 8 bases separated the two germline ends. The CDR3 sequence: CASSLPGVNEKLFF. CDR3 bases: TGTGCCAGCAGCTTGCCCGGGGTTAATGAAAAACTGTTTTTT.

The chain recombines TRBV29-1 with TRBJ2-1; tentatively, D is TRBD1 or TRBD2 (6 bases each). Germline CDR1 is SQVTM and CDR2 is ANQGSEA. This CDR3 spans 13 amino acids. Trimming shortened V by 4 bases and J by 15 bases, and 22 bases separated the two germline ends. The CDR3 loop reads CSVVFQNRGPGFF. The CDR3, as DNA: TGCAGCGTTGTCTTCCAGAACCGGGGGCCTGGGTTCTTC.

The chain recombines TRBV2 with TRBJ1-4; no reliable D call. Trimming pared 6 bases from V and 3 bases from J, leaving 5 bases between. Germline CDR1 reads SNHLY; CDR2 reads FYNNEI. CDR3 size: 12 residues. CDR3 loop: CASRGPNEKLFF. The CDR3 region has the DNA TGTGCCAGCAGGGGCCCTAATGAAAAACTGTTTTTT.